This entry lists 21 T cell receptor beta chains sequenced from one sample in a study of shared clonotypes between healthy human individuals. Sequencing used immunoSEQ multiplex PCR; TCRdb keeps in-frame clones, though not all of them. The sample records approximately 1.5 million clones, approximately 98.5% being singletons. Source material: naive CD4+ T cells sorted from blood. Documented subset: CD45RA+ positively selected. The receptor set was obtained from a man younger than 45 in good health.

Here the CDR3 DNA reads TGTGCCAGCAGCCTCGGGCGGGTAGGGACACCATTTCGGAACACTGAAGCTTTCTTT. Amino acids: CASSLGRVGTPFRNTEAFF. The chain links TRBV14 to TRBJ1-1; tentatively, D is TRBD1 (6 bases). The CDR3 length is 19 residues. Germline CDR1 reads SGHDN; CDR2 reads FVKESK. The V end lost 4 bases, the J end lost 1 base, and 25 bases lay between the germline ends.

V usage is TRBV18 and J usage is TRBJ1-5; D perhaps matches TRBD1 (6 bases). V dropped 4 bases and J dropped 1 base, with 8 bases sitting between them. Germline V gene data show CDR1 as KGHSH and CDR2 as LQKENI. There are 14 residues in the CDR3. The CDR3 DNA sequence: TGTGCCAGCTCACTGGGACACAGCAATCAGCCCCAGCATTTT. Translation: CASSLGHSNQPQHF.

This clone was seen once. The rearrangement joins TRBV7-6 to TRBJ2-1; TRBD1 is a possible D gene (7 bases). From germline, CDR1 is SGHVS and CDR2 FNYEAQ. The V end lost 2 bases, the J end lost 8 bases, and 13 bases lay between the germline ends. CDR3 length: 14 amino acids. As DNA, the CDR3 is TGTGCCAGCAGCTTAATCGGAGGGGGCGATGAGCAGTTCTTC. The encoded protein is CASSLIGGGDEQFF.

The V gene is TRBV9, the J gene TRBJ2-1, with 10 bases that match TRBD2. The germline V gene encodes CDR1 SGDLS and CDR2 YYNGEE. V was pared by 0 bases and J by 0 bases, with 9 bases of the junction left unmatched. The CDR3 runs 19 residues. DNA for the CDR3: TGTGCCAGCAGCGTAGGTAATAGCGGGAGGAGGAGCTCCTACAATGAGCAGTTCTTC. Amino acid sequence: CASSVGNSGRRSSYNEQFF.

V usage is TRBV6-1 and J usage is TRBJ2-3, with D possibly TRBD1 on 5 matching bases. The V end lost 1 base, the J end lost 13 bases, and 15 bases lay between the germline ends. Germline CDR1 MNHNS, CDR2 SASEGT. CDR3 size: 13 residues. CDR3 nucleotides: TGTGCCAGCAGTGAAGGTTGGGCAGGGTCTGAGTATTTT. This translates into CASSEGWAGSEYF.

The rearrangement links TRBV6-5 to TRBJ2-5, with 7 bases identical to TRBD2. The V segment lost 8 bases and the J segment 5 bases; nucleotides outside the gene matches: 11. Germline values: CDR1 MNHEY, CDR2 SVGAGI. The CDR3 spans 14 residues. The CDR3 reads CASADWGGEETQYF. DNA of the CDR3: TGTGCCAGCGCTGATTGGGGGGGTGAGGAGACCCAGTACTTC.

The chain couples TRBV10-3 to TRBJ2-1; 8 nucleotides match TRBD2. V lost 3 bases to trimming and J lost 0 bases; unmatched junction nucleotides: 7. This CDR3 contains 17 residues. Germline V gene sequence: CDR1 ENHRY, CDR2 SYGVKD. The CDR3 loop is CAISDMKRESSYNEQFF. DNA for the CDR3: TGTGCCATCAGTGATATGAAGCGGGAGAGCTCCTACAATGAGCAGTTCTTC.

This clone was picked up a small number of times. This sequence joins TRBV11-2 and TRBJ2-7; D not certain. The germline CDR1 and CDR2 sequences are SGHAT and FQNNGV. Trimming took 1 base from V and 3 from J, leaving 13 bases between them. The CDR3 has 15 residues. Here the CDR3 DNA reads TGTGCCAGCAGCTTAGGGGCAGGCGCCTACTACGAGCAGTACTTC. As protein: CASSLGAGAYYEQYF.

This clone was seen once. The V and J genes are TRBV5-8 and TRBJ2-7; 8 bases line up with TRBD2. The CDR3 sequence is 16 residues long. The junction had 12 bases not matched to a gene; V was cut back by 5 bases and J by 2 bases. Germline loops: CDR1 SGHTS, CDR2 YDEGEE. The CDR3 is CASREIDGRVTYEQYF. The CDR3 DNA is TGTGCCAGCAGGGAAATAGACGGGAGGGTCACCTACGAGCAGTACTTC.

The chain recombines TRBV10-3 with TRBJ2-7, with D uncertain. Germline CDR1 reads ENHRY; CDR2 reads SYGVKD. This CDR3 region has 9 residues. Trimming took off 11 bases at V and 5 bases at J, with 7 bases between the two ends. The CDR3 DNA is TGTGCCCGCGGTCACGAGCAGTACTTC. The encoded protein is CARGHEQYF.

The rearrangement uses TRBV2 and TRBJ2-3; D uncertain. CDR1 SNHLY and CDR2 FYNNEI come from the germline V gene. The ends were cut back, 0 bases at V and 6 bases at J, with 7 bases in the middle. CDR3 length: 13 amino acids. The CDR3 region has the DNA TGTGCCAGCAGTGAAGCGCTGGGGGATACGCAGTATTTT. Translated, it gives CASSEALGDTQYF.

A single count supports this clone. This chain joins TRBV15 and TRBJ2-5; D is ambiguous. Trimming left V 0 bases short and J 3 bases short, with 5 bases between. CDR1 and CDR2 (germline): LNHNV, YYDKDF (reference sequence). The CDR3 has 13 amino acids. The CDR3 DNA follows: TGTGCCACCAGCAGAGATTTAAAAGAGACCCAGTACTTC. This sequence encodes CATSRDLKETQYF.

The rearrangement joins TRBV7-2 to TRBJ1-2, with D hard to call. V gave up 3 bases and J gave up 4 bases, with 12 bases separating them. The CDR3 spans 14 residues. Germline V gives CDR1 SGHTA, CDR2 FQGNSA. This CDR3 is CASSLDQGPYGYTF. As DNA, the CDR3 is TGTGCCAGCAGCTTGGACCAAGGCCCCTATGGCTACACCTTC.

The CDR3 DNA reads as TGCGCCAGCAGCTCCCGTGGGAAGGGGGCAGATACGCAGTATTTT. Translating gives CASSSRGKGADTQYF. The chain employs TRBV5-1 and TRBJ2-3, with D tentatively TRBD1 (6 bases). V lost 3 bases and J 4 bases, leaving 15 bases between the germline ends. This CDR3 region has 15 residues. Germline assignment: CDR1 SGHRS and CDR2 YFSETQ.

The rearrangement links TRBV6-1 to TRBJ2-1; 13 nucleotides line up with TRBD2. Losses at the gene ends were 5 bases for V and 10 bases for J; bases not matched to a gene: 8. Germline loops: CDR1 MNHNS, CDR2 SASEGT. The CDR3 has 15 residues. The CDR3 DNA reads as TGTGCCAGCAGTCCTACTAGCGGGAGGGCCGGAGAGCAGTTCTTC. Protein sequence: CASSPTSGRAGEQFF.

The chain uses TRBV7-9 and TRBJ2-1, with 9 bases that match TRBD2. V dropped 7 bases and J dropped 2; count of bases not matched to a gene: 9. The length of the CDR3 is 16 residues. Germline loops: CDR1 SEHNR, CDR2 FQNEAQ (reference sequence). CDR3 in amino acids: CASNLKAGGTYNEQFF. In DNA, the CDR3 is TGTGCCAGCAACCTAAAAGCGGGAGGTACCTACAATGAGCAGTTCTTC.

The rearrangement uses TRBV6-5 and TRBJ2-7; 9 bases agree with TRBD2. The CDR3 consists of 13 residues. The germline V gene has CDR1 MNHEY and CDR2 SVGAGI. The V segment lost 6 bases and the J segment 6 bases; nucleotides outside the gene matches: 6. CDR3 sequence: CASRKGLAGEQYF. DNA for the CDR3: TGTGCCAGCAGGAAGGGACTAGCTGGCGAGCAGTACTTC.

The CDR3 is CASSSWDSGELFF. The CDR3 coding sequence is TGTGCCAGCAGCTCCTGGGACAGCGGGGAGCTGTTTTTT. This rearrangement joins TRBV5-6 to TRBJ2-2; 7 nucleotides align to TRBD1. Germline CDR1 and CDR2: SGHDT and YYEEEE. The length of the CDR3 is 13 residues. V dropped 3 bases and J dropped 7; count of bases not matched to a gene: 3.

The chain carries TRBV18 and TRBJ2-1, with D possibly being TRBD2 (6 bases). CDR1 is KGHSH and CDR2 is LQKENI in the germline V gene. V was clipped by 5 bases and J by 3 bases, with 11 bases between them. The CDR3 extends over 14 amino acids. This CDR3 reads CASSRAGFYNEQFF. The CDR3 DNA reads TGTGCCAGCTCAAGGGCGGGATTCTACAATGAGCAGTTCTTC. The full variable domain, with the rest looked up from reference TRBV18 and TRBJ2-1, is NAGVMQNPRHLVRRRGQEARLRCSPMKGHSHVYWYRQLPEEGLKFMVYLQKENIIDESGMPKERFSAEFPKEGPSILRIQQVVRGDSAAYFCASSRAGFYNEQFFGPGTRLTVL.

V and J are TRBV28 and TRBJ2-2; TRBD2 matches 7 bases. CDR1 and CDR2 (germline): MDHEN, SYDVKM. The CDR3 is made up of 14 amino acids. J was trimmed by 5 bases and V by 7 bases; bases with no gene match: 7. CDR3 DNA sequence: TGTGCCAGCACCTTGTTAGCGGGTACCGGGGAGCTGTTTTTT. It encodes CASTLLAGTGELFF.

This clone was recorded only once. The chain employs TRBV27 and TRBJ2-3; 11 bases are a match to TRBD2. V was pared by 3 bases and J by 0 bases, with 5 bases of the junction left unmatched. This CDR3 spans 17 amino acids. Germline CDR1 is MNHEY and CDR2 is SMNVEV (reference sequence). CDR3 sequence (DNA): TGTGCCAGCAGTTTCTTGGGACTAGCGGATAGCACAGATACGCAGTATTTT. Amino acid sequence: CASSFLGLADSTDTQYF.